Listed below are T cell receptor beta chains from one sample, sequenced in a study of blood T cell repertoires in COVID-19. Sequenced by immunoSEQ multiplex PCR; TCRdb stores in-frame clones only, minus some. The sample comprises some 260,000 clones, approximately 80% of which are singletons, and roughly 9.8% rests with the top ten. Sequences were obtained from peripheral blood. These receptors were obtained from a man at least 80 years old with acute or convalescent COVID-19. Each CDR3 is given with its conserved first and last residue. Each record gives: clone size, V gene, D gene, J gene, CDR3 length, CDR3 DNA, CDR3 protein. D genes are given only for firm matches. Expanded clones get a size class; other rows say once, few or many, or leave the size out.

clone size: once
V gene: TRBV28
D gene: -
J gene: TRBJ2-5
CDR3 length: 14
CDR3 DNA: TGTGCCAGCAGTGGGGCGGCAGAACAAGAGACCCAGTACTTC
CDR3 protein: CASSGAAEQETQYF

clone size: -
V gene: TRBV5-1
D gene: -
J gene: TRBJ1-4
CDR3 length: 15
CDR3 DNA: TGCGCCAGCAGGGGGCCGTATGCAACTAATGAAAAACTGTTTTTT
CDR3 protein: CASRGPYATNEKLFF

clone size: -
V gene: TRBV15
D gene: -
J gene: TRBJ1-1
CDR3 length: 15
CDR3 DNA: TGTGCCACCAGCAGAGAAAGTAGGCAGGCGCTTGAAGCTTTCTTT
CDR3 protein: CATSRESRQALEAFF

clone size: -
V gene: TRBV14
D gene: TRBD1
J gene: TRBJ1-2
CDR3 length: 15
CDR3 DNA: TGTGCCAGCAGCCAAGATAATACAGGGGGCTATGGCTACACCTTC
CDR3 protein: CASSQDNTGGYGYTF

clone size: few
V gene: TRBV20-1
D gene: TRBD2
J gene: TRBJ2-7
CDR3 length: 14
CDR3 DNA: TGCAGTGCTAGTAGGACTAGCGGTCCCTACGAGCAGTACTTC
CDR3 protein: CSASRTSGPYEQYF

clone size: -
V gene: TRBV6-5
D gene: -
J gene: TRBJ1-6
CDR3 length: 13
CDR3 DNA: TGTGCCAGCAGCCAAAAGCCGGAGACACCCCTCCACTTT
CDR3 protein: CASSQKPETPLHF

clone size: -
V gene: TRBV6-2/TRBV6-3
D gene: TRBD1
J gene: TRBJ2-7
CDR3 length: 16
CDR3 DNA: TGTGCCAGCAGTTTAATCGGGACAGTAATTACCTACGAGCAGTACTTC
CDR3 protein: CASSLIGTVITYEQYF

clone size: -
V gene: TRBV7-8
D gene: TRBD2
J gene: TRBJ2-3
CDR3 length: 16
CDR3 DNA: TGTGCCAGCAGCTCGAGACCGGGACTACTTACAGATACGCAGTATTTT
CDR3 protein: CASSSRPGLLTDTQYF

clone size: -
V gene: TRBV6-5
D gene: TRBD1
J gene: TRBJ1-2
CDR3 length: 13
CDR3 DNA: TGTGCCACTTGGGGACAGGGGAGTTATGGCTACACCTTC
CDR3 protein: CATWGQGSYGYTF

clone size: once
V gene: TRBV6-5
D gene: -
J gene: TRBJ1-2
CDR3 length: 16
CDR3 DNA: TGTGCCAGCAGTTCTCCGGACGGGAAGCTTAACTATGGCTACACCTTC
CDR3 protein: CASSSPDGKLNYGYTF

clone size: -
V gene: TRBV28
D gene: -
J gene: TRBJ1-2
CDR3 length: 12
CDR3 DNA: TGTGCCAGCAGTCCCCCTGTAGGGGCCTACACCTTC
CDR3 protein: CASSPPVGAYTF

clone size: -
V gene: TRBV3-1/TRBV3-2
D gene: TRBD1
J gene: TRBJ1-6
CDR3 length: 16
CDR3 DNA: TGTGCCAGCAGCCAAGGTCGACAGGGTTATAATTCACCCCTCCACTTT
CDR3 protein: CASSQGRQGYNSPLHF

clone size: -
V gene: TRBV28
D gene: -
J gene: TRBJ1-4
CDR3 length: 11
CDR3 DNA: TGTGCCAGCAGGTCACTGGAAAAACTGTTTTTT
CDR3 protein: CASRSLEKLFF

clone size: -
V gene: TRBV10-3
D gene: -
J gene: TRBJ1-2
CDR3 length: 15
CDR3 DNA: TGTGCCATCAGTGAGGTTCGGGGTATTCAGCTAGGCTACACCTTC
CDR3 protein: CAISEVRGIQLGYTF

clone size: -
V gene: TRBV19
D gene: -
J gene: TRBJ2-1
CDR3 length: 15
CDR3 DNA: TGTGCCAGTAGTATTGGTGGCTCAGGCCTGCCTGAGCAGTTCTTC
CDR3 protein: CASSIGGSGLPEQFF

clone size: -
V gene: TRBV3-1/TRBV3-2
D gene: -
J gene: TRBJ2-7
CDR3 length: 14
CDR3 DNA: TGTGCCAGCAGCCGACAGGAAGGAAGTTATGAGCAGTACTTC
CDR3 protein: CASSRQEGSYEQYF

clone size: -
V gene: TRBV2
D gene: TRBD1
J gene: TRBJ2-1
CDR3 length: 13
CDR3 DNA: TGTGCCAGCGGTGGGACAGGGGGAAATGAGCAGTTCTTC
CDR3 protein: CASGGTGGNEQFF

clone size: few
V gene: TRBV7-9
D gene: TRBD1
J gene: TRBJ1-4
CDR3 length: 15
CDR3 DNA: TGTGCCAGCAGCCTTACAGGGGGGAAAGGTGAAAAACTGTTTTTT
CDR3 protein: CASSLTGGKGEKLFF

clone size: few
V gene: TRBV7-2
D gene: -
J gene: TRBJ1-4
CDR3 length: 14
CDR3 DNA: TGTGCCAGCAGCCCCAGGGCCGTTAATGAAAAACTGTTTTTT
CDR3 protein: CASSPRAVNEKLFF

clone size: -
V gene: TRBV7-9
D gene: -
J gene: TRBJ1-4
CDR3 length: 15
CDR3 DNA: TGTGCCAGCAGCTTAGAAGGGACGGGGGATGAAAAACTGTTTTTT
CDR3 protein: CASSLEGTGDEKLFF

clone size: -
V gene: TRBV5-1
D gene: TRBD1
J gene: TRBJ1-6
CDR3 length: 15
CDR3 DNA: TGCGCCAGCAGCCCGACAGGGAGCAATAATTCACCCCTCCACTTT
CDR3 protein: CASSPTGSNNSPLHF

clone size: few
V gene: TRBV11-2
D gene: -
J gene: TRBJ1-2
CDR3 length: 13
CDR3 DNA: TGTGCCAGCAGCTTAGCCTTCAACTATGGCTACACCTTC
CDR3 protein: CASSLAFNYGYTF

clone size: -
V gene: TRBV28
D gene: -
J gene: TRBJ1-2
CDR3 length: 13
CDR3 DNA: TGTGCCAGCACCGGAGGGGCTAACTATGGCTACACCTTC
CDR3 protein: CASTGGANYGYTF

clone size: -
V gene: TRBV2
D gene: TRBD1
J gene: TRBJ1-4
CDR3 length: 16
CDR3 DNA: TGTGCCAGCAGTTCCAGACAGGGGGCAACTAATGAAAAACTGTTTTTT
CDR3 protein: CASSSRQGATNEKLFF

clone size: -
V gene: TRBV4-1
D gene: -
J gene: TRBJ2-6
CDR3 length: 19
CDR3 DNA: TGCGCCAGCAGCCAATTGAGGGGGAGAAAAGCCTCTGGGGCCAACGTCCTGACTTTC
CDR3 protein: CASSQLRGRKASGANVLTF